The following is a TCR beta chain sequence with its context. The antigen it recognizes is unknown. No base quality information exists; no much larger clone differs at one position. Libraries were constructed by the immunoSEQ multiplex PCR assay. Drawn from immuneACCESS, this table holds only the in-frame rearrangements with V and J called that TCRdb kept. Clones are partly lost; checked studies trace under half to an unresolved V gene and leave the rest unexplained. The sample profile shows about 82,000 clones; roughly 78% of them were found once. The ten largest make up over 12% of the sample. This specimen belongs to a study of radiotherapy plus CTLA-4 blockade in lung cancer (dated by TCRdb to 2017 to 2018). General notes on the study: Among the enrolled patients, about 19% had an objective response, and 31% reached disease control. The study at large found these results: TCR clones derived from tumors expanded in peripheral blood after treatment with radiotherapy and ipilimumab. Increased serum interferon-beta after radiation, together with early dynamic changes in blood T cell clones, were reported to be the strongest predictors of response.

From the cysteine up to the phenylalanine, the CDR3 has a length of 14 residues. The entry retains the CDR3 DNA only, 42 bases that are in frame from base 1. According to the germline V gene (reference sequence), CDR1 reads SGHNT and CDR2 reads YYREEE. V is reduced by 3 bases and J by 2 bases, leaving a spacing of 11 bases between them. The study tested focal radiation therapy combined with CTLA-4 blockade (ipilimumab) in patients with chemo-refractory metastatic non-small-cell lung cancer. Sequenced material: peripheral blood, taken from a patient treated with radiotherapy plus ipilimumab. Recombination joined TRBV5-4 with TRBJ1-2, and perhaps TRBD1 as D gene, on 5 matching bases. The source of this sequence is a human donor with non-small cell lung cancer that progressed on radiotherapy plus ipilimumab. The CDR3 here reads CASSSKTANYGYTF. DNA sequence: TGTGCCAGCAGCTCCAAGACAGCAAACTATGGCTACACCTTC. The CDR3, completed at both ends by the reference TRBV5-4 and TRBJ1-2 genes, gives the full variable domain ETGVTQSPTHLIKTRGQQVTLRCSSQSGHNTVSWYQQALGQGPQFIFQYYREEENGRGNFPPRFSGLQFPNYSSELNVNALELDDSALYLCASSSKTANYGYTFGSGTRLTVV.